Shown below are 2 T cell receptor beta chains from a single sample sequenced in a study of cytomegalovirus exposure and HLA in healthy donors. PCR employed 60 Vbeta and 13 Jbeta primers. TCRdb keeps only in-frame clones here, not all; method: immunoSEQ multiplex PCR. Among about 130,000 clones listed, 70% to 85% were seen once. Material for sequencing was PBMCs. The receptors were gathered from a boy younger than 18 in good health and CMV-seronegative.

The J gene is TRBJ2-1, the V gene TRBV7-9; D gene unclear. The CDR3 covers 13 residues. Trimming cost V 2 bases and J 7 bases, with 9 bases left between them. Germline CDR1 SEHNR, CDR2 FQNEAQ (reference sequence). Here the CDR3 reads CASSLWLVNEQFF. The CDR3 nucleotides are TGTGCCAGCAGCTTATGGCTAGTGAATGAGCAGTTCTTC.

The CDR3 reads CASSSDRGLGNTIYF. CDR3 DNA: TGTGCCAGCAGCTCAGACAGGGGGCTGGGAAACACCATATATTTT. The V call is TRBV5-6, the J call TRBJ1-3, with 10 bases that match TRBD1. J gave up 4 bases and V 3 bases, and 4 bases lay outside the gene matches. CDR1 is SGHDT, CDR2 YYEEEE, per germline. CDR3 size: 15 residues.